A selection of T cell receptor beta chains follows, all from one sample in a study of CXCR3-negative and CXCR3-positive naive CD8 T cells. TCRdb reanalyzed the 5' RACE reads, giving one entry per CDR3 protein sequence and no DNA. In all, the sample yields over 150,000 distinct CDR3 sequences. Sample: naive CXCR3+ CD8+ T cells from blood. The receptors derive from a human donor in good health. Some clones in this sample may be carry-over from other donors' samples. Each CDR3 is given with its conserved first and last residue.

CDR3 protein | J gene | CDR3 length | V gene
CASSTGQAPGNYGYTF | TRBJ1-2 | 16 | TRBV13
CASSPTRDRVWYEQYF | TRBJ2-7 | 16 | TRBV5-6
CSATSTANTEAFF | TRBJ1-1 | 13 | TRBV20-1
CSAGDLAGGRDEQYF | TRBJ2-7 | 15 | TRBV20-1
CASSWRLKETQYF | TRBJ2-5 | 13 | TRBV19
CSARPEGSGSSFF | TRBJ2-1 | 13 | TRBV20-1
CASSLAPRGSGELFF | TRBJ2-2 | 15 | TRBV5-1
CSASPTFEQYF | TRBJ2-7 | 11 | TRBV20-1
CASSLTPEGHNEQFF | TRBJ2-1 | 15 | TRBV5-5
CSAEWGLRTDTQYF | TRBJ2-3 | 14 | TRBV20-1
CASREQPQETQYF | TRBJ2-5 | 13 | TRBV2
CSVEVGRGVQETQYF | TRBJ2-5 | 15 | TRBV29-1
CASSLVQGNPYEQYF | TRBJ2-7 | 15 | TRBV12-3/TRBV12-4
CASRLRDRSTEAFF | TRBJ1-1 | 14 | TRBV12-3/TRBV12-4
CASSPAPGLKRETQYF | TRBJ2-5 | 16 | TRBV21-1
CASSEVAYNEQFF | TRBJ2-1 | 13 | TRBV27
CASSLYSGSNTGELFF | TRBJ2-2 | 16 | TRBV7-7
CSAEFPGTGFYEQYF | TRBJ2-7 | 15 | TRBV29-1
CASSSGHSPNEKLFF | TRBJ1-4 | 15 | TRBV7-9
CASSASGRSGEQYF | TRBJ2-7 | 14 | TRBV28
CASTSGRVTDTQYF | TRBJ2-3 | 14 | TRBV12-3/TRBV12-4
CASSLGTGILHEQYF | TRBJ2-7 | 15 | TRBV19
CASSLELAHYNEQFF | TRBJ2-1 | 15 | TRBV7-3
CASSSHQIRPNTEAFF | TRBJ1-1 | 16 | TRBV27
CAWSVGRLIAYEQYF | TRBJ2-7 | 15 | TRBV30
CASGETPDVTNYGYTF | TRBJ1-2 | 16 | TRBV9
CATSRKRASGEQYF | TRBJ2-7 | 14 | TRBV15
CAGSQVLVGPNTGELFF | TRBJ2-2 | 17 | TRBV4-1
CASSQDRTSNEQYF | TRBJ2-7 | 14 | TRBV4-2
CASSASGSYEQYF | TRBJ2-7 | 13 | TRBV7-9
CASSKVRDGYTF | TRBJ1-2 | 12 | TRBV21-1